This TCR beta chain is from a study of monozygotic twins with inflammatory bowel disease. For each CDR3 protein, TCRdb gives one entry from its re-call of the 5' RACE reads, without DNA. The table lists about 440,000 distinct CDR3 sequences. The CDR3 sequence is 12 residues long. Per the germline V gene, CDR1 is SEHNR and CDR2 is FQNEAQ (reference sequence). This clonotype was obtained from a human donor with ulcerative colitis or Crohn's disease, or a healthy co-twin of an affected twin (not recorded which). The sequenced sample was blood. The genes are TRBV7-9 and TRBJ1-3. The CDR3 sequence: CASSPTRNTIYF. Supplemented by reference TRBV7-9 and TRBJ1-3, the full variable domain reads DTGVSQNPRHKITKRGQNVTFRCDPISEHNRLYWYRQTLGQGPEFLTYFQNEAQLEKSRLLSDRFSAERPKGSFSTLEIQRTEQGDSAMYLCASSPTRNTIYFGEGSWLTVV.